This T cell receptor (beta chain) is drawn from a study of OX40 agonist ivuxolimab in advanced cancers. Germline CDR1 is PRHDT and CDR2 is FYEKMQ (reference sequence). J was trimmed by 7 bases and V by 8 bases; bases with no gene match: 4. The CDR3 is made up of 12 amino acids. Repertoires were generated with immunoSEQ multiplex PCR, while TCRdb's copy carries only in-frame clones and drops some. The sample includes 35,000 to 40,000 clones, around 83% of them seen just once. The rearrangement links TRBV13 to TRBJ1-2; 10 nucleotides line up with TRBD1. This receptor was obtained from an adult with an advanced solid tumor such as melanoma, head and neck, liver or kidney cancer. The sequencing used CD4+ or CD8+ T cells sorted from blood, collected in a trial of the OX40 agonist ivuxolimab. CDR3 in DNA: TGTGCCAGCTCGGACAGGGGGTCTGGCTACACCTTC. This translates into CASSDRGSGYTF.